The 2 T cell receptor beta chains presented below share a single source sample, sequenced in a study of spatial heterogeneity in lung cancer. Study results and limitations: Counts of expanded alpha and beta TCRs within tumors tracked the tumor nonsynonymous mutation count.

MiXCR was run by TCRdb on the 5' RACE reads, yielding one entry per CDR3 protein. The sample holds 24,000 or so distinct CDR3 sequences, 8.8% seen once. No antigens are known for them. Time point specified: sample taken at primary tumor resection. This material consisted of lung tumor tissue, taken at surgery. Receptors were obtained from a male donor with early-stage non-small cell lung cancer.

This clonotype has a count of ten or more. V and J are TRBV24-1 and TRBJ2-7; D is unclear. Trimming shortened V by 7 bases and J by 6 bases, and 9 bases separated the two germline ends. The CDR3 is made up of 11 amino acids. CDR1 KGHDR and CDR2 SFDVKD come from the germline V gene. The CDR3 loop reads CATRTQPEQYF. The DNA of the CDR3 is TGTGCCACCAGGACACAACCCGAGCAGTACTTC.

This clonotype came up many times. The chain has TRBV27 and TRBJ2-7; 7 bases match TRBD1. With V trimmed by 3 bases and J by 6 bases, 5 bases remained unmatched. The CDR3 is made up of 13 amino acids. Per germline, CDR1 MNHEY and CDR2 SMNVEV (reference sequence). Here the CDR3 DNA reads TGTGCCAGCAGTTTCTTGACAGGGACCGAGCAGTACTTC. It is translated as CASSFLTGTEQYF.